This T cell receptor beta chain was observed in a study of blood T cell repertoires in COVID-19. Study background: The United States, Italy and Spain were the sources of the acute and convalescent COVID-19 samples. From T cells, B-cell-depleted T cells, or PBMCs came the material, which was cDNA or gDNA.

Method: immunoSEQ multiplex PCR; TCRdb's copy keeps in-frame clones and lacks some. The table includes some 200,000 clones, around 84% detected once. V was pared by 2 bases and J by 5 bases, with 23 bases between. From germline, CDR1 is SGDLS and CDR2 YYNGEE. The CDR3 sequence is 18 residues long. The rearrangement uses TRBV9 and TRBJ2-1, with D perhaps matching TRBD2 (5 bases). The clonotype comes from a man in his thirties or forties with active or convalescent COVID-19. Sequencing input: peripheral blood. The DNA for the CDR3 is TGTGCCAGCAGCGTCGGGCCCCCCGGGGTTGTCGGAAACAATGAGCAGTTCTTC. This encodes CASSVGPPGVVGNNEQFF. The full variable domain, completed using reference TRBV9 and TRBJ2-1, is DSGVTQTPKHLITATGQRVTLRCSPRSGDLSVYWYQQSLDQGLQFLIQYYNGEERAKGNILERFSAQQFPDLHSELNLSSLELGDSALYFCASSVGPPGVVGNNEQFFGPGTRLTVL.